This T cell receptor (beta chain) emerged from a study of blood T cell dynamics during melanoma immunotherapy (dated by TCRdb to the early 2020s). The study in broad terms: All patients had metastatic melanoma and were given first-line pembrolizumab or nivolumab plus ipilimumab as standard of care in the United Kingdom. To identify early correlates of response, the study profiled peripheral T cell receptor repertoires in patients with metastatic melanoma before and after one cycle of checkpoint inhibitor therapy. Consecutive patients formed a training cohort, and a further independent group of patients from the same centre was pooled into an external validation set.

Every bulk PBMC sample was loaded with the same fixed amount of around 400 ng of DNA. TCR beta CDR3 sequences were amplified from genomic DNA with the immunoSEQ TCRb Assay kit following manufacturer instructions. The KAPA Library Quantification Kit for Illumina platforms was used to quantify the pooled libraries by qPCR. Pooled libraries were sequenced on an Illumina NextSeq 500, clustered at roughly 0.55-1.1 pM. As for the authors' bioinformatics: The TCR data were analyzed using immunoSEQ ANALYZER and the R LymphoSeq package. A rearrangement efficiency score was calculated as productive divided by the sum of productive and non-productive CDR3 sequences. Clonality was measured with the Gini coefficient and diversity with the Renyi index at alpha=1, and both measures were compared pairwise between timepoints within each patient. In LymphoSeq, clonal relatedness was computed with an edit distance of 3 and repertoire similarity was computed with the Bhattacharyya coefficient. To classify response, a linear discriminant analysis based on week-3 changes in clonality and diversity was built using the R MASS and caret packages. TCRdb provides this immuneACCESS table in a form limited to in-frame rearrangements. Some clones are lacking; in checked studies, under half of them reflect an unresolved V gene, and why the rest are absent is not known. The DNA was the basis for D and trimming; V, J and clone size are from that table. The sample records about 17,000 clones, 83% of which are singletons. The ten largest make up about 7.6% of the sample.

On this clone: No cognate antigen has been identified for it. The record has no base qualities; no much larger clone is one base away.

What the work shows at the level of the full study, not this receptor alone: The study was unable to establish whether the T cell clones driving the repertoire changes were melanoma-specific or instead reflected general immune activation. A bifurcated reorganization of the PBMC repertoire at W3, with increased clonality or increased diversity, was observed in patients who later achieved disease control, unlike in progressors. The relatively small sample size was recognized as a factor that could limit how well the results generalize.

The time point tag for this specimen amounts to: pre-treatment baseline. Blood samples were taken at two points: before treatment (T0) and at week 3 (W3), which came after the first cycle of checkpoint blockade. Except for two patients with rapid clinical progression, response was assessed 12 weeks after the first infusion by RECIST 1.1; disease control meant complete response, partial response or stable disease. Patients were excluded for prior systemic cancer treatment, concomitant immunosuppressant therapy or synchronous other active malignancies. To track both circulating cells and T cell turnover, TCR beta was sequenced from bulk PBMC as well as from plasma cell-free DNA. PBMC were isolated from blood with Lymphoprep and SepMate tubes, followed by red cell lysis. QIAamp DNA Blood Mini kits were used to extract DNA from PBMC and from sorted T cell subsets. V and J lose 2 bases and 5 bases, and a span of 6 bases separates them. The germline V gene sets CDR1 to SGHDN and CDR2 to FVKESK. Including the terminal cysteine and phenylalanine, the CDR3 comprises 13 residues. CDR3 DNA is the only sequence kept; it has 39 bases, read in frame from the first base.

This receptor was taken from a human donor with melanoma. The material sequenced was blood, taken from a patient treated with checkpoint blockade. The chain links TRBV14 with TRBJ2-2; the D region possibly corresponds to TRBD2 (5 bases align). For the CDR3, the sequence is CASSQRETGELFF. The bases read TGTGCCAGCAGCCAAAGGGAGACCGGGGAGCTGTTTTTT. The full variable domain, with segments outside the CDR3 supplied by the reference TRBV14 and TRBJ2-2 proteins, appears as EAGVTQFPSHSVIEKGQTVTLRCDPISGHDNLYWYRRVMGKEIKFLLHFVKESKQDESGMPNNRFLAERTGGTYSTLKVQPAELEDSGVYFCASSQRETGELFFGEGSRLTVL.